Shown below are 29 T cell receptor beta chains from a single sample sequenced in a study of CD8+ T cells in alopecia areata. cDNA serving as the sequencing template came from extracted, reverse transcribed RNA. The data were produced by immunoSEQ multiplex PCR, yet TCRdb's version contains in-frame clones alone and is incomplete. Of about 110,000 clones in the sample, approximately 59% were seen once. Sequencing was done on a sample of CD8+ T cells sorted from blood. Receptor source: a human donor in good health.

The chain combines TRBV6-1 with TRBJ1-6; 7 nucleotides align to TRBD1. The V segment lost 5 bases and the J segment 10 bases; nucleotides outside the gene matches: 8. Germline V CDR1 and CDR2: MNHNS, SASEGT. The CDR3 is 14 residues long. The CDR3 nucleotides read TGTGCCAGCAGTCTCACAGGGGAAATGTCACCCCTCCACTTT. It is translated as CASSLTGEMSPLHF.

This clone has a handful of counts. V usage is TRBV2 and J usage is TRBJ1-2; 7 bases fit TRBD1. J lost 1 base, V lost 3 bases, and 8 bases had no gene match. Germline lookup yields CDR1 SNHLY and CDR2 FYNNEI. CDR3 size: 16 residues. CDR3 DNA sequence: TGTGCCAGCAGTGAGGACAGGCGGGGGATTAACTATGGCTACACCTTC. Protein product: CASSEDRRGINYGYTF.

This clone turned up a few times. The V gene is TRBV7-9, the J gene TRBJ2-1; D might be TRBD2 (6 bases). Germline V lookup: CDR1 SEHNR, CDR2 FQNEAQ (reference sequence). The CDR3 is 13 residues long. V was pared by 2 bases and J by 9 bases, with 11 bases between. The CDR3 loop reads CASSLPLAVEQFF. The CDR3 bases are TGTGCCAGCAGCTTACCATTAGCGGTTGAGCAGTTCTTC.

V is TRBV4-1 and J is TRBJ1-1, with a weak D call TRBD1 (5 bases). Germline V gene sequence: CDR1 MGHRA, CDR2 YSYEKL. Trimming stripped 4 bases from V and 4 bases from J, with 13 bases between. CDR3 size: 14 residues. The DNA for the CDR3 is TGCGCCAGCAGCCTCCTCCGGGGGGGCACTGAAGCTTTCTTT. Translation gives CASSLLRGGTEAFF.

This clone was seen a handful of times. The genes are TRBV28 and TRBJ2-7, with a tentative D call TRBD2 (5 bases). The germline V gene encodes CDR1 MDHEN and CDR2 SYDVKM. The CDR3 is made up of 16 amino acids. V lost 3 bases to trimming and J lost 0 bases, with 15 bases between them. The CDR3 region is CASSLLRPGGSYEQYF. DNA of the CDR3: TGTGCCAGCAGTTTGCTCCGACCCGGAGGCTCCTACGAGCAGTACTTC.

This chain joins TRBV9 and TRBJ2-7, with D possibly matching TRBD2 (5 bases). The CDR3 extends over 15 amino acids. The germline CDR1 and CDR2 sequences are SGDLS and YYNGEE. Trimming removed 7 bases from V and 4 bases from J, with 21 bases in between. In DNA, the CDR3 is TGTGCCAGCGCCTCCCGTGACGTGACGGGGTACGAGCAGTACTTC. This codes for CASASRDVTGYEQYF.

This clone was observed a few times. The V and J genes are TRBV4-1 and TRBJ2-6; maybe TRBD2 (6 bases). The ends were cut back, 1 base at V and 2 bases at J, with 12 bases in the middle. This CDR3 is 17 amino acids long. CDR1 is MGHRA, CDR2 YSYEKL, per germline. The CDR3 nucleotides read TGCGCCAGCAGCCAAGTGGGACTCGGCCCTGGGGCCAACGTCCTGACTTTC. It encodes CASSQVGLGPGANVLTF.

The chain recombines TRBV5-1 with TRBJ2-7, with D tentatively TRBD2 (6 bases). Germline-derived CDR1 and CDR2 are SGHRS and YFSETQ. Trimming shortened V by 4 bases and J by 1 base, and 21 bases separated the two germline ends. The CDR3 length is 17 residues. CDR3 nucleotides: TGCGCCAGCAGCATAATCCCGGGACCCGGGGGTTCCTACGAGCAGTACTTC. Translation: CASSIIPGPGGSYEQYF.

This clone has more than one count but fewer than ten. The V and J genes are TRBV19 and TRBJ2-3; the D is unclear. The V end lost 5 bases, the J end lost 0 bases, and 9 bases lay between the germline ends. Germline loops: CDR1 LNHDA, CDR2 SQIVND (reference sequence). This CDR3 has 14 amino acids. Here the CDR3 DNA reads TGTGCCAGTAGTCCCGAAGACAGCACAGATACGCAGTATTTT. Its translation: CASSPEDSTDTQYF. Based on the CDR3 plus reference TRBV19 and TRBJ2-3, the full variable domain is DGGITQSPKYLFRKEGQNVTLSCEQNLNHDAMYWYRQDPGQGLRLIYYSQIVNDFQKGDIAEGYSVSREKKESFPLTVTSAQKNPTAFYLCASSPEDSTDTQYFGPGTRLTVL.

This clone was found a few times. J is TRBJ2-3 and V is TRBV4-3, with no clear D. The V and J ends lost 5 bases and 0 bases respectively, with 12 bases between them. The CDR3 totals 15 residues. Germline V gene sequence: CDR1 LGHNA, CDR2 YSLEER. CDR3 nucleotides: TGCGCCAGCAGCTCGGACGGATCTAGCACAGATACGCAGTATTTT. It is translated as CASSSDGSSTDTQYF.

This chain joins TRBV9 and TRBJ2-3; TRBD2 matches 10 bases. CDR1 is SGDLS and CDR2 is YYNGEE in the germline V gene. V lost 0 bases and J lost 2; bases outside the gene matches: 3. CDR3 length: 16 residues. The CDR3 sequence: CASSVASGGPTDTQYF. DNA of the CDR3: TGTGCCAGCAGCGTAGCTAGCGGGGGCCCCACAGATACGCAGTATTTT.

This chain links TRBV2 with TRBJ1-1, with D maybe TRBD1 (6 bases). Germline-derived CDR1 and CDR2 are SNHLY and FYNNEI. The CDR3 loop spans 12 amino acids. The V and J ends lost 5 bases and 8 bases respectively, with 12 bases between them. The CDR3 region has the DNA TGTGCCAGCAGTACGTGGACAGACGAAGCTTTCTTT. It is translated as CASSTWTDEAFF.

This clone was recorded at least ten times. The CDR3 loop is CSGTGGHEQYF. DNA of the CDR3: TGCAGCGGAACAGGGGGTCACGAGCAGTACTTC. The chain links TRBV29-1 to TRBJ2-7; 8 bases align to TRBD1. Germline assignment: CDR1 SQVTM and CDR2 ANQGSEA. Trimming took 7 bases from V and 5 from J; bases not matched to a gene: 4. The CDR3 is made up of 11 amino acids.

Only a few counts were recorded for this clone. The genes are TRBV6-5 and TRBJ1-1; D not resolved. This CDR3 region has 13 residues. Germline CDR1 is MNHEY and CDR2 is SVGAGI. Trimming stripped 3 bases from V and 5 bases from J, with 10 bases between. CDR3 amino acids: CASSYWSGTEAFF. The CDR3 region has the DNA TGTGCCAGCAGTTATTGGTCCGGTACTGAAGCTTTCTTT.

This clone has more than one count but fewer than ten. The rearrangement uses TRBV7-9 and TRBJ2-1; possibly TRBD2 for D (5 bases). Trimming stripped 2 bases from V and 0 bases from J, with 14 bases between. In germline, CDR1 is SEHNR, CDR2 FQNEAQ (reference sequence). The CDR3 has 17 amino acids. The CDR3 region has the DNA TGTGCCAGCAGCTTATCGGCCCTTAGCGTCTCCTACAATGAGCAGTTCTTC. Translating it yields CASSLSALSVSYNEQFF.

CDR3 loop: CASSLARTAADYGYTF. CDR3 in DNA: TGTGCCAGCAGCTTAGCCAGGACAGCGGCGGACTATGGCTACACCTTC. The chain combines TRBV13 with TRBJ1-2, with TRBD1 as a possible D gene (6 bases). The CDR3 covers 16 residues. The germline CDR1 and CDR2 sequences are PRHDT and FYEKMQ (reference sequence). V was clipped by 1 base and J by 3 bases, with 15 bases between them.

CDR3 in DNA: TGTGCCACCAGCGGGGAGGGGTATAATCAGCCCCAGCATTTT. Encoded protein: CATSGEGYNQPQHF. The genes are TRBV15 and TRBJ1-5, with D possibly being TRBD1 (5 bases). The CDR3 length is 14 residues. Trimming took 5 bases from V and 4 from J, leaving 12 bases between them. CDR1 is LNHNV and CDR2 is YYDKDF in the germline V gene (reference sequence).

V is TRBV15 and J is TRBJ2-2; D not certain. Germline V gives CDR1 LNHNV, CDR2 YYDKDF (reference sequence). V was trimmed by 0 bases and J by 4 bases, leaving 9 bases between them. The CDR3 loop spans 15 amino acids. The CDR3 sequence: CATSRDSWGTGELFF. The CDR3 region has the DNA TGTGCCACCAGCAGAGACAGCTGGGGCACCGGGGAGCTGTTTTTT.

Written as DNA, the CDR3 is TGCAGCGTTCTCCCCGGGACAGGGGGGTCTAGGGGGGACGAGCAGTACTTC. The encoded protein is CSVLPGTGGSRGDEQYF. The chain combines TRBV29-1 with TRBJ2-7; TRBD1 matches at 11 bases. V lost 5 bases to trimming and J lost 5 bases; unmatched junction nucleotides: 17. In germline, CDR1 is SQVTM, CDR2 ANQGSEA. This CDR3 region has 17 residues.

The chain uses TRBV9 and TRBJ1-6; D remains ambiguous. With 4 bases removed from V and 7 bases from J, the gap between germline ends came to 9 bases. Germline CDR1 is SGDLS and CDR2 is YYNGEE. The CDR3 extends over 13 amino acids. The DNA of the CDR3 is TGTGCCAGCAGCCCTGAATTGAATTCACCCCTCCACTTT. Protein: CASSPELNSPLHF.

The chain is built from TRBV7-9 and TRBJ1-2, with a weak D call TRBD1 (5 bases). Per the germline V gene, CDR1 is SEHNR and CDR2 is FQNEAQ (reference sequence). The CDR3 is 14 residues long. The V end was cut by 1 base, the J end by 4 bases, with 10 bases between. The CDR3 DNA is TGTGCCAGCAGCTTAGGTGGGGCTCTCTATGGCTACACCTTC. It specifies CASSLGGALYGYTF.

The chain uses TRBV27 and TRBJ1-5; no clear D. CDR3 length: 13 residues. CDR1 is MNHEY and CDR2 is SMNVEV in the germline V gene (reference sequence). V lost 3 bases and J 0 bases, leaving 3 bases between the germline ends. CDR3 sequence: CASSFYSNQPQHF. CDR3 coding DNA: TGTGCCAGCAGTTTTTATAGCAATCAGCCCCAGCATTTT.

The table lists this clone with a count of one. The chain employs TRBV6-4 and TRBJ2-1; no definite D call. The CDR3 runs to 11 residues. V lost 5 bases to trimming and J lost 15 bases, with 14 bases between them. CDR1 is MRHNA, CDR2 SNTAGT, per germline. In DNA, the CDR3 is TGTGCCAGCAGTTTCAGCAGCAAGCGGTTCTTC. Translation: CASSFSSKRFF.

The chain uses TRBV4-2 and TRBJ2-3; 9 bases fit TRBD2. V was pared by 0 bases and J by 1 base, with 2 bases of the junction left unmatched. The CDR3 extends over 16 amino acids. Germline V gene lookup returns CDR1 LGHNA and CDR2 YNFKEQ. CDR3 sequence: CASSQDRGGGTDTQYF. The CDR3 bases are TGTGCCAGCAGCCAAGATCGCGGGGGGGGCACAGATACGCAGTATTTT.

The gene calls are TRBV13 and TRBJ1-2, with 8 bases that match TRBD1. The CDR3 extends over 14 amino acids. Germline CDR1 PRHDT, CDR2 FYEKMQ (reference sequence). With V trimmed by 10 bases and J by 1 base, 8 bases remained unmatched. The chain's CDR3 is CATGQGPNNYGYTF. CDR3 DNA: TGTGCCACCGGACAGGGACCCAATAACTATGGCTACACCTTC.

Only a few counts were recorded for this clone. V gene TRBV19 combines with J gene TRBJ2-7; 7 bases are shared with TRBD1. Germline V CDR1 and CDR2: LNHDA, SQIVND (reference sequence). J lost 3 bases, V lost 3 bases, and 2 bases had no gene match. This CDR3 contains 13 residues. CDR3 DNA sequence: TGTGCCAGTAGTATGGGACAGATCTACGAGCAGTACTTC. It codes for CASSMGQIYEQYF.

This clone was observed a handful of times. The CDR3 nucleotides read TGCGCCAGCAGCCAAGTAAGCCTGGGCTCCTACGAGCAGTACTTC. This sequence encodes CASSQVSLGSYEQYF. The V and J genes are TRBV4-1 and TRBJ2-7, with D uncertain. This CDR3 region has 15 residues. The V end was cut by 1 base, the J end by 0 bases, with 10 bases between. Germline CDR1 MGHRA, CDR2 YSYEKL.

This chain uses TRBV13 with TRBJ1-2; D ambiguous. This CDR3 contains 14 residues. V was trimmed by 5 bases and J by 5 bases, leaving 15 bases between them. Looked up from germline, CDR1 is PRHDT and CDR2 is FYEKMQ (reference sequence). The CDR3 region is CASSLGRGAYGYTF. The CDR3 region has the DNA TGTGCCAGCAGCCTTGGGCGGGGAGCTTATGGCTACACCTTC.

This clone was seen ten or more times. The V call is TRBV13, the J call TRBJ2-2; 7 positions agree with TRBD2. Germline values: CDR1 PRHDT, CDR2 FYEKMQ (reference sequence). CDR3 length: 16 amino acids. V was pared by 4 bases and J by 2 bases, with 7 bases of the junction left unmatched. CDR3 amino acids: CASSSGLDVNTGELFF. CDR3 DNA sequence: TGTGCCAGCAGCTCTGGACTAGACGTTAACACCGGGGAGCTGTTTTTT.